The rows below give T cell receptor beta chains drawn from one sample of a study of cytomegalovirus exposure and HLA in healthy donors. Sequenced by immunoSEQ multiplex PCR; TCRdb stores in-frame clones only, minus some. Among approximately 150,000 clones listed, 68% were seen once. Sequencing was done on a sample of PBMCs. These receptors came from a man between 60 and 75 years old in good health and CMV-seronegative. The CDR3 runs from the conserved cysteine through the conserved F or W. Fields, in order: D gene, J gene, clone size, V gene, CDR3 protein, CDR3 DNA. The D gene is left open where the match is weak. Clone size is shown for a subset of rows, as once, few, many or a class of expanded clone.

>NA|TRBJ2-1|NA|TRBV11-3
CASSRGRYNEQFF
TGTGCCAGCAGCCGCGGGCGGTACAATGAGCAGTTCTTC
>TRBD1|TRBJ1-1|NA|TRBV10-3
CAISESGDSEAFF
TGTGCCATCAGTGAGTCGGGGGACAGTGAAGCTTTCTTT
>NA|TRBJ1-2|NA|TRBV19
CASSIDPRVGYGYTF
TGTGCCAGTAGTATAGATCCCAGGGTCGGCTATGGCTACACCTTC
>NA|TRBJ2-5|NA|TRBV9
CASSLYSQETQYF
TGTGCCAGCAGCCTCTACAGCCAAGAGACCCAGTACTTC
>TRBD1|TRBJ2-7|NA|TRBV30
CASKDRYSYEQYF
TGTGCCTCGAAGGACAGGTACTCCTACGAGCAGTACTTC
>TRBD1|TRBJ1-5|NA|TRBV2
CASSALWTGASPRSPQHF
TGTGCCAGCAGTGCCCTTTGGACAGGGGCCTCCCCCCGCTCGCCCCAGCATTTT
>TRBD1|TRBJ2-5|NA|TRBV19
CASSGTGGGETQYF
TGTGCCAGTAGTGGGACAGGGGGCGGGGAGACCCAGTACTTC
>TRBD2|TRBJ2-3|NA|TRBV7-6
CASSIPGTRGTQYF
TGTGCCAGCAGCATACCCGGGACTAGAGGGACGCAGTATTTT
>TRBD1|TRBJ2-2|NA|TRBV5-6
CASSFRDSSNTGELFF
TGTGCCAGCAGCTTCCGGGACAGTTCGAACACCGGGGAGCTGTTTTTT
>TRBD1|TRBJ2-3|few|TRBV29-1
CSAAGTGGPDTQYF
TGCAGCGCGGCCGGGACAGGGGGCCCAGATACGCAGTATTTT
>NA|TRBJ1-2|NA|TRBV28
CASSQGGLRFGPGYTF
TGTGCCAGCAGTCAAGGGGGTCTCAGGTTCGGACCAGGCTACACCTTC
>NA|TRBJ2-3|NA|TRBV6-5
CASSSDRVTQYF
TGTGCCAGCAGTTCCGATCGGGTTACGCAGTATTTT
>NA|TRBJ2-7|NA|TRBV28
CASSPSTILRDSYF
TGTGCCAGCAGTCCTTCGACTATTCTACGAGATTCGTACTTC
>TRBD2|TRBJ2-3|few|TRBV5-1
CASSPGAGEAPDTQYF
TGCGCCAGCAGCCCCGGGGCGGGAGAGGCCCCAGATACGCAGTATTTT
>TRBD1|TRBJ2-1|few|TRBV7-3
CASSSLTGAGANEQFF
TGTGCCAGCAGCTCCTTAACAGGGGCCGGAGCGAATGAGCAGTTCTTC
>NA|TRBJ1-2|NA|TRBV5-1
CASSFEPTASYGYTF
TGCGCCAGCAGCTTTGAGCCGACCGCTAGCTATGGCTACACCTTC
>NA|TRBJ1-1|NA|TRBV2
CASSREGRMNTEAFF
TGTGCCAGCAGTCGGGAGGGGAGGATGAACACTGAAGCTTTCTTT
>TRBD1|TRBJ2-1|NA|TRBV9
CASSHGQGINNEQFF
TGTGCCAGCAGCCATGGACAGGGAATTAACAATGAGCAGTTCTTC
>TRBD1|TRBJ1-5|NA|TRBV12-5
CASGLPRDRGRVNQPQHF
TGTGCTAGTGGTTTGCCTCGGGACAGGGGTCGTGTCAATCAGCCCCAGCATTTT
>TRBD2|TRBJ2-1|NA|TRBV28
CASSLYFFSGTSYNEQFF
TGTGCCAGCAGTTTATATTTCTTTAGCGGGACCTCCTACAATGAGCAGTTCTTC
>TRBD2|TRBJ2-1|once|TRBV29-1
CSVVPAGGEQFF
TGCAGCGTTGTCCCAGCGGGAGGTGAGCAGTTCTTC
>NA|TRBJ1-1|NA|TRBV5-1
CASSLAGGLNTEAFF
TGCGCCAGCAGCTTGGCCGGGGGGCTGAACACTGAAGCTTTCTTT
>NA|TRBJ1-1|NA|TRBV7-3
CASSPHPSRSWTEAFF
TGTGCCAGCAGCCCTCACCCCTCCCGTAGTTGGACTGAAGCTTTCTTT
>NA|TRBJ1-2|NA|TRBV28
CASSLRPGQGPNYGYTF
TGTGCCAGCAGTTTAAGGCCTGGGCAGGGCCCTAACTATGGCTACACCTTC
>NA|TRBJ1-5|NA|TRBV28
CASYQGNQPQHF
TGTGCCAGCTATCAGGGCAATCAGCCCCAGCATTTT
>TRBD1|TRBJ2-1|NA|TRBV9
CASSPGQHYNEQFF
TGTGCCAGCAGCCCGGGACAGCACTACAATGAGCAGTTCTTC
>TRBD2|TRBJ2-2|NA|TRBV28
CASSLQAGDATGELFF
TGTGCCAGCAGTTTACAAGCGGGAGATGCCACCGGGGAGCTGTTTTTT
>NA|TRBJ2-7|NA|TRBV18
CASSPSYDSYEQYF
TGTGCCAGCTCACCCAGTTATGACTCCTACGAGCAGTACTTC
>TRBD2|TRBJ2-3|few|TRBV4-1
CATQPVGGTTYTQYF
TGCGCCACTCAGCCAGTAGGTGGGACTACCTATACGCAGTATTTT
>NA|TRBJ1-5|NA|TRBV30
CAWSPLTGGGQPQHF
TGTGCCTGGAGCCCGCTGACCGGGGGGGGTCAGCCCCAGCATTTT
>NA|TRBJ2-5|NA|TRBV19
CASSPLTTGETQYF
TGTGCCAGTAGCCCACTCACCACCGGAGAGACCCAGTACTTC
>TRBD2|TRBJ2-1|NA|TRBV7-2
CASSSGAGVGYNEQFF
TGTGCCAGCAGCTCCGGGGCGGGAGTAGGCTACAATGAGCAGTTCTTC
>NA|TRBJ2-7|NA|TRBV11-2
CASSLELAVGSYEQYF
TGTGCCAGCAGCTTAGAGTTAGCGGTGGGGTCTTACGAGCAGTACTTC
>TRBD2|TRBJ2-1|few|TRBV19
CASSPWTSRGNEQFF
TGTGCCAGTAGTCCGTGGACTAGTAGGGGCAATGAGCAGTTCTTC
>NA|TRBJ1-4|few|TRBV5-6
CASSSPGLDEKLFF
TGTGCCAGCAGCTCACCGGGACTCGATGAAAAACTGTTTTTT
>NA|TRBJ2-7|NA|TRBV27
CASSARGEYEQYF
TGTGCCAGCAGCGCCAGGGGTGAGTACGAGCAGTACTTC
>NA|TRBJ1-2|NA|TRBV27
CASSFKAGVNGYTF
TGTGCCAGCAGTTTTAAGGCAGGGGTGAATGGCTACACCTTC
>NA|TRBJ1-1|few|TRBV7-6
CATKREQANTEAFF
TGTGCCACCAAAAGGGAGCAGGCGAACACTGAAGCTTTCTTT
>NA|TRBJ1-4|once|TRBV28
CASSLTGYRTNEKLFF
TGTGCCAGCAGTTTAACAGGGTATAGAACTAATGAAAAACTGTTTTTT
>TRBD2|TRBJ2-2|NA|TRBV18
CASSPPASGSRDTGELFF
TGTGCCAGCTCACCACCTGCTAGCGGGAGCCGGGACACCGGGGAGCTGTTTTTT
>TRBD1|TRBJ2-3|NA|TRBV5-1
CASSFRDRGRTDTQYF
TGCGCCAGCAGCTTCCGGGACAGGGGGCGGACAGATACGCAGTATTTT
>NA|TRBJ1-1|NA|TRBV6-5
CASSTKFRNTEAFF
TGTGCCAGCAGTACAAAATTCAGAAACACTGAAGCTTTCTTT
>TRBD1|TRBJ1-3|NA|TRBV28
CASSSQPPTGPGNTIYF
TGTGCCAGCAGTTCACAACCCCCGACAGGGCCCGGAAACACCATATATTTT
>TRBD1|TRBJ1-4|few|TRBV5-4
CASSLQKTGDNEKLFF
TGTGCCAGCAGCTTACAAAAGACAGGGGATAATGAAAAACTGTTTTTT
>TRBD2|TRBJ2-1|few|TRBV29-1
CSVDLGLAANNEQFF
TGCAGCGTAGACCTCGGGCTAGCGGCGAACAATGAGCAGTTCTTC
>TRBD1|TRBJ1-4|NA|TRBV7-8
CASSLGTGGSGEKLFF
TGTGCCAGCAGCTTAGGAACAGGGGGCTCGGGTGAAAAACTGTTTTTT
>NA|TRBJ2-7|few|TRBV6-6
CASSPRREKQYF
TGTGCCAGCAGCCCCAGGAGGGAAAAGCAGTACTTC
>NA|TRBJ1-4|NA|TRBV10-1
CASSEGLINEKLFF
TGCGCCAGCAGTGAGGGACTGATTAATGAAAAACTGTTTTTT